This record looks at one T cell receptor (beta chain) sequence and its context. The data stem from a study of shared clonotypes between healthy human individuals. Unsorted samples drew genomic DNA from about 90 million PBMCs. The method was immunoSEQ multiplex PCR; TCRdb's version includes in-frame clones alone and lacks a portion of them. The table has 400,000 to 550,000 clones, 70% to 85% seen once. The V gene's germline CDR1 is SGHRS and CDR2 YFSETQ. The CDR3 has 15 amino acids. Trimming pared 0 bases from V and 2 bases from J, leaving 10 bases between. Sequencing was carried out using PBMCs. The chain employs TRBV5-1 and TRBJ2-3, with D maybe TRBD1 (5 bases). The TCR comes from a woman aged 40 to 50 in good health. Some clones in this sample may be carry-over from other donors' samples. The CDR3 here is CASSLVQGHTDTQYF. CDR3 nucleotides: TGCGCCAGCAGCTTGGTCCAGGGCCACACAGATACGCAGTATTTT.